These 7 T cell receptor beta chains originate from one sample sequenced in a study of patients and donors after allogeneic stem cell transplantation. In TCRdb, the RT-PCR reads were re-called with MiXCR into one record per CDR3 protein. This sample has roughly 230,000 distinct CDR3 sequences; 11% to 15% occur once, and the top ten carry approximately 10%. Sequenced material: blood, either unsorted or a sorted T cell fraction (not recorded which). The receptors derive from a human donor who was either an allogeneic HSCT recipient or a stem cell or donor lymphocyte infusion donor (not recorded which). It is not recorded whose cells these are; they may come from a transplant donor.

This chain uses TRBV9 with TRBJ1-2; tentatively, D is TRBD1 (6 bases). Trimming shortened V by 3 bases and J by 4 bases, and 13 bases separated the two germline ends. The germline V gene has CDR1 SGDLS and CDR2 YYNGEE. This CDR3 has 14 residues. Here the CDR3 DNA reads TGTGCCAGCAGCGGAGGACAGAGTGGCTATGGCTACACCTTC. Its protein product is CASSGGQSGYGYTF. The full variable domain, completed using reference TRBV9 and TRBJ1-2, is DSGVTQTPKHLITATGQRVTLRCSPRSGDLSVYWYQQSLDQGLQFLIQYYNGEERAKGNILERFSAQQFPDLHSELNLSSLELGDSALYFCASSGGQSGYGYTFGSGTRLTVV.

In its sample, this clonotype was seen a few times. The rearrangement links TRBV5-1 to TRBJ2-2; D perhaps matches TRBD1 (6 bases). V gave up 2 bases and J gave up 1 base, with 9 bases separating them. In germline, CDR1 is SGHRS, CDR2 YFSETQ. The CDR3 has 15 amino acids. The CDR3 sequence is CASSFGQQNTGELFF. DNA of the CDR3: TGCGCCAGCAGCTTCGGACAGCAGAACACCGGGGAGCTGTTTTTT.

This clonotype was found a few times. The gene calls are TRBV28 and TRBJ2-6, with a weak D call TRBD2 (6 bases). V was clipped by 3 bases and J by 8 bases, with 8 bases between them. This CDR3 comprises 13 residues. In germline, CDR1 is MDHEN, CDR2 SYDVKM. The CDR3: CASSLSGPNVLTF. The CDR3 DNA sequence: TGTGCCAGCAGTTTGAGCGGGCCCAACGTCCTGACTTTC.

V gene TRBV30 combines with J gene TRBJ2-2; tentatively, D is TRBD2 (5 bases). The CDR3 is 13 residues long. Deletions cut 0 bases from V and 7 bases from J, with 9 bases between. Germline V gene lookup returns CDR1 GTSNPN and CDR2 SVGIG (reference sequence). The CDR3 region has the DNA TGTGCCTGGAGTGTCCGGGGATACGGGGAGCTGTTTTTT. Translation: CAWSVRGYGELFF.

This clonotype was seen more than once but under ten times. This may be a read error: a much more frequent sequence differs by one nucleotide. In nucleotides, the CDR3 is TGTGCCAGCCTAGACGAAGAGACCCAGTACTTC. This codes for CASLDEETQYF. The gene calls are TRBV12-3 or TRBV12-4 and TRBJ2-5; D is unclear. This CDR3 spans 11 amino acids. Trimming removed 8 bases at V and 3 bases at J, with 7 bases between.

The table lists this clonotype with many counts. V is TRBV7-9 and J is TRBJ2-1, with 15 bases aligning to TRBD2. The CDR3 is made up of 16 amino acids. Trimming at V came to 1 base and at J to 6 bases, leaving 1 base not matched to a gene. Germline-derived CDR1 and CDR2 are SEHNR and FQNEAQ (reference sequence). In nucleotides, the CDR3 is TGTGCCAGCAGCTTAGGGGGACTAGCGGGGGGCAATGAGCAGTTCTTC. It codes for CASSLGGLAGGNEQFF.

The chain links TRBV6-1 to TRBJ1-5; D remains ambiguous. CDR1 and CDR2 (germline): MNHNS, SASEGT. There are 15 residues in the CDR3. Between the trimmed V and J ends, which lost 0 bases and 3 bases, there was a span of 9 bases. The CDR3 is CASSEARRLNQPQHF. CDR3 DNA sequence: TGTGCCAGCAGTGAAGCGCGTAGGCTCAATCAGCCCCAGCATTTT.